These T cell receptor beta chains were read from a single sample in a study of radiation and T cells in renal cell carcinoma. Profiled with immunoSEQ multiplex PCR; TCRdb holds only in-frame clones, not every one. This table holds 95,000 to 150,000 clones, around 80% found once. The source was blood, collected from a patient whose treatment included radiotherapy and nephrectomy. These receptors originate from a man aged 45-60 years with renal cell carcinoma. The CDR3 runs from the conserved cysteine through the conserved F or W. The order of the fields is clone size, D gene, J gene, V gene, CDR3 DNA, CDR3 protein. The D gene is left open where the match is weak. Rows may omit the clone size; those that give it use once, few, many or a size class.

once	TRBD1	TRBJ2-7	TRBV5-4	TGTGCCAGCAGCTCGGGACAGGGGGCCTACGAGCAGTACTTC	CASSSGQGAYEQYF
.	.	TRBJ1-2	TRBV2	TGTGCCAGCAGTGAAGTTGCAGGGGCGAACTATGGCTACACCTTC	CASSEVAGANYGYTF
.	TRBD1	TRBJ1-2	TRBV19	TGTGCCAGTAACCCGACAGGGGTGGGATATGGCTACACCTTC	CASNPTGVGYGYTF
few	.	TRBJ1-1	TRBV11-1	TGTGCCAGCAGCTACCCGTCGACCGAAGCTTTCTTT	CASSYPSTEAFF
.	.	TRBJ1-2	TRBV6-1	TGTGCCAGCAGTGATCTACCCGGAAAAGGGGGCTACACCTTC	CASSDLPGKGGYTF
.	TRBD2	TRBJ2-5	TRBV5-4	TGTGCCAGCAGACCCGGACTAGCGGGAGAAGAGACCCAGTACTTC	CASRPGLAGEETQYF
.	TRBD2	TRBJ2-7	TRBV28	TGTGCCAGCAGAGGGACTAGCGGGCTATACTCCTACGAGCAGTACTTC	CASRGTSGLYSYEQYF
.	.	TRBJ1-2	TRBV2	TGTGCCAGCAGTATTCTCGTACAGGGCCCTAACTATGGCTACACCTTC	CASSILVQGPNYGYTF
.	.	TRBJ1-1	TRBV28	TGTGCTTCCAGTAGTGGGACTGAAGCTTTCTTT	CASSSGTEAFF
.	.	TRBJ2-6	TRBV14	TGTGCCAGCAGCGAAACCTCTGGGGCCAACGTCCTGACTTTC	CASSETSGANVLTF
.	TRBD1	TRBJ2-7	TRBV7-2	TGTGCCAGCAGCTTCCGGGACAGGGACTACGAGCAGTACTTC	CASSFRDRDYEQYF
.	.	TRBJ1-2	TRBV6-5	TGTGCCAGCAGTTCTCAAGGGAGTTCCTATGGCTACACCTTC	CASSSQGSSYGYTF
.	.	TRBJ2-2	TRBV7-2	TGTGCCAGCAGCCTCCAGAGACTAGGATCCGGGGAGCTGTTTTTT	CASSLQRLGSGELFF
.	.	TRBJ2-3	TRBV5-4	TGTGCCAGCAGCTTTCCAGGGGCTGAGACAGATACGCAGTATTTT	CASSFPGAETDTQYF
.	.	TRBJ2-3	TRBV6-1	TGTGCCTCCCCGCAGGGGCCGTACACAGATACGCAGTATTTT	CASPQGPYTDTQYF
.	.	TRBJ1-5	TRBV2	TGTGCCAGCAAGGGGGAGGGTCAGCCCCAGCATTTT	CASKGEGQPQHF
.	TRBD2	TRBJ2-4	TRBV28	TGTGCCAGCGGGGGGACTAGCTTCGCGGGAAACATTCAGTACTTC	CASGGTSFAGNIQYF